The next 32 T cell receptor beta chains were all read from a single sample in a study of shared clonotypes between healthy human individuals. The protocol was immunoSEQ multiplex PCR, while the TCRdb copy is restricted to in-frame clones and leaves out a portion. The data show fewer than 1.6 million clones, 98% seen once. The specimen was naive CD4+ T cells sorted from blood. Subset meaning: CD45RA+ positively selected. These receptors originate from a man younger than 40 in good health.

The chain couples TRBV9 to TRBJ2-3, with D possibly TRBD1 on 6 matching bases. The ends were cut back, 0 bases at V and 2 bases at J, with 7 bases in the middle. Looked up from germline, CDR1 is SGDLS and CDR2 is YYNGEE. The CDR3 runs to 14 residues. The CDR3 reads CASSVVGATDTQYF. In DNA, the CDR3 is TGTGCCAGCAGCGTAGTGGGGGCCACAGATACGCAGTATTTT. Looking up the rest from reference TRBV9 and TRBJ2-3 gives the full variable domain: DSGVTQTPKHLITATGQRVTLRCSPRSGDLSVYWYQQSLDQGLQFLIQYYNGEERAKGNILERFSAQQFPDLHSELNLSSLELGDSALYFCASSVVGATDTQYFGPGTRLTVL.

CDR3 in DNA: TGTGCCAGCAGCTTCCGACAGGTATACAATGAGCAGTTCTTC. The encoded protein is CASSFRQVYNEQFF. V gene TRBV7-9 combines with J gene TRBJ2-1, with D maybe TRBD1 (6 bases). The V gene's germline CDR1 is SEHNR and CDR2 FQNEAQ (reference sequence). V was pared by 3 bases and J by 4 bases, with 10 bases between. The CDR3 is 14 residues long.

V gene TRBV19 combines with J gene TRBJ1-4; 11 nucleotides align to TRBD1. The CDR3 length is 14 residues. The junction had 7 bases not matched to a gene; V was cut back by 5 bases and J by 11 bases. CDR1 is LNHDA and CDR2 is SQIVND in the germline V gene (reference sequence). The CDR3 nucleotides read TGTGCCAGTAGTCTCCGGGACAGGGGGTACAAACTGTTTTTT. Its protein product is CASSLRDRGYKLFF.

The chain joins TRBV5-1 to TRBJ2-7, with 10 bases identical to TRBD2. CDR1 is SGHRS and CDR2 is YFSETQ in the germline V gene. The CDR3 spans 20 residues. The V segment lost 6 bases and the J segment 3 bases; nucleotides outside the gene matches: 24. The CDR3 is CASIEEGVLAGLKGVYEQYF. The CDR3 DNA follows: TGCGCCAGCATCGAAGAGGGGGTACTAGCGGGATTAAAAGGGGTCTACGAGCAGTACTTC.

This CDR3 reads CASSSSGGLYNEQFF. In DNA, the CDR3 is TGTGCCAGCAGCTCCAGCGGGGGGCTCTACAATGAGCAGTTCTTC. The genes are TRBV7-2 and TRBJ2-1, with 9 bases identical to TRBD2. The V gene's germline CDR1 is SGHTA and CDR2 FQGNSA. The CDR3 contains 15 residues. Trimming at V came to 4 bases and at J to 3 bases, leaving 4 bases not matched to a gene.

J is TRBJ2-3 and V is TRBV27, with 9 bases that match TRBD2. V lost 5 bases and J lost 9; bases outside the gene matches: 12. The CDR3 runs 15 residues. CDR1 is MNHEY, CDR2 SMNVEV, per germline (reference sequence). CDR3 nucleotide sequence: TGTGCCAGCAGTACTATAGCGGGGGCACTTACGACGCAGTATTTT. Amino acids: CASSTIAGALTTQYF.

The CDR3 DNA reads as TGTGCCAGCAGTTGGACAGGGCCGAACACTGAAGCTTTCTTT. It translates to CASSWTGPNTEAFF. The chain uses TRBV27 and TRBJ1-1; 8 bases match TRBD1. With V trimmed by 4 bases and J by 1 base, 2 bases remained unmatched. The CDR3 consists of 14 residues. Per the germline V gene, CDR1 is MNHEY and CDR2 is SMNVEV (reference sequence).

The CDR3 bases are TGTGCCAGCAGCGCGCTAGCGGGAAGGTTCGGCGAGCAGTACTTC. Encoded protein: CASSALAGRFGEQYF. The chain recombines TRBV6-5 with TRBJ2-7; 9 nucleotides agree with TRBD2. The V gene's germline CDR1 is MNHEY and CDR2 SVGAGI. CDR3 length equals 15 residues. The junction had 12 bases not matched to a gene; V was cut back by 6 bases and J by 6 bases.

This clone appeared a single time. Other nucleotide sequences from this sample produce the same CDR3. V gene TRBV10-3 combines with J gene TRBJ1-5, with D uncertain. This CDR3 has 13 residues. Germline values: CDR1 ENHRY, CDR2 SYGVKD. The V end lost 5 bases, the J end lost 2 bases, and 7 bases lay between the germline ends. The CDR3 sequence: CAISRDGNQPQHF. The CDR3 DNA reads as TGTGCCATCAGTAGAGACGGCAATCAGCCCCAGCATTTT.

The chain employs TRBV7-2 and TRBJ1-2; D is unresolved. CDR1 and CDR2 from the germline V gene are SGHTA and FQGNSA. This CDR3 has 16 amino acids. Trimming pared 4 bases from V and 2 bases from J, leaving 17 bases between. The CDR3, as DNA: TGTGCCAGCAGCTCCGCCCACGCGGACGGGAACTATGGCTACACCTTC. Translation gives CASSSAHADGNYGYTF.

The chain is built from TRBV12-5 and TRBJ1-2, with TRBD1 identical over 10 bases. V was clipped by 5 bases and J by 0 bases; unmatched bases: 3. There are 15 residues in the CDR3. Per germline, CDR1 LGHNT and CDR2 FRNRAP. CDR3 coding DNA: TGTGCTAGTGGTCTTGGGACAGGGGCTAACTATGGCTACACCTTC. Its protein product is CASGLGTGANYGYTF.

In its sample, this clone was seen once. This chain links TRBV28 with TRBJ2-1, with 8 nucleotides matching TRBD2. Trimming removed 3 bases from V and 7 bases from J; junction bases left unmatched: 5. The CDR3 has 14 residues. Per germline, CDR1 MDHEN and CDR2 SYDVKM. The CDR3 reads CASSFTSGVNEQFF. The CDR3 DNA sequence: TGTGCCAGCAGTTTTACTAGCGGTGTAAATGAGCAGTTCTTC.

For this clone: The junction does not match germline at one end; this may be a read error. CDR3 DNA: TGTGCCAGCTCCACCCGCTTAGGGATTCTCGGAGTCTTC. Protein product: CASSTRLGILGVF. The chain links TRBV28 to TRBJ2-1, with unresolved D. CDR3 length equals 13 residues. CDR1 is MDHEN and CDR2 is SYDVKM in the germline V gene.

The chain combines TRBV7-6 with TRBJ2-3, with 7 positions matching TRBD1. CDR3 length: 14 amino acids. The V segment lost 6 bases and the J segment 0 bases; nucleotides outside the gene matches: 3. Per the germline V gene, CDR1 is SGHVS and CDR2 is FNYEAQ. CDR3 amino acids: CASRSGGSTDTQYF. DNA of the CDR3: TGTGCCAGCAGGTCAGGGGGAAGCACAGATACGCAGTATTTT.

This clone has a handful of counts. The J gene is TRBJ1-5, the V gene TRBV19; D remains ambiguous. The CDR3 is made up of 13 amino acids. The V gene lost 7 bases and the J gene lost 6 bases, with 13 bases spanning the gap. Germline CDR1 and CDR2: LNHDA and SQIVND (reference sequence). The CDR3 sequence is CASKFLGSQPQHF. The CDR3 DNA is TGTGCCAGTAAGTTCTTGGGTTCTCAGCCCCAGCATTTT.

This clone was detected only once. The V gene is TRBV7-9, the J gene TRBJ2-7, with D possibly called TRBD1 or TRBD2 (5 bases each). This CDR3 has 14 residues. V was cut by 8 bases and J by 7 bases, with 21 bases left in between. Germline V gene sequence: CDR1 SEHNR, CDR2 FQNEAQ (reference sequence). CDR3 coding DNA: TGTGCCAGCTCCCGAGGGGAATATATGCGAGAGCAGTACTTC. Translating gives CASSRGEYMREQYF.

In regard to this clone: The sample holds other DNA sequences that translate to the same CDR3. The V call is TRBV14, the J call TRBJ1-5; D not resolved. The CDR3 sequence is 12 residues long. Germline CDR1 SGHDN, CDR2 FVKESK. Trimming cost V 1 base and J 4 bases, with 2 bases left between them. The CDR3 here is CASSQGNQPQHF. The DNA for the CDR3 is TGTGCCAGCAGCCAAGGAAATCAGCCCCAGCATTTT.

The J gene is TRBJ1-2, the V gene TRBV18; D ambiguous. This CDR3 is 18 amino acids long. V lost 0 bases and J 8 bases, leaving 25 bases between the germline ends. CDR1 is KGHSH, CDR2 LQKENI, per germline. CDR3 residues: CASSPPGLSSGLGRGYTF. CDR3 nucleotides: TGTGCCAGCTCACCACCGGGTCTGTCGTCTGGCCTTGGGAGGGGCTACACCTTC.

This chain uses TRBV28 with TRBJ1-2; a weak D match, TRBD1 (6 bases). V was clipped by 4 bases and J by 7 bases, with 16 bases between them. The CDR3 runs 14 residues. CDR1 is MDHEN, CDR2 SYDVKM, per germline. The CDR3 spells CASSSTGSFGGYTF. The CDR3 DNA reads TGTGCCAGCAGTTCAACAGGGAGCTTTGGTGGCTACACCTTC.

As concerns this clone: This same CDR3 is encoded by further DNA sequences in the sample. This chain links TRBV28 with TRBJ2-7, with TRBD1 matching 12 bases. The CDR3 runs 15 residues. Germline lookup yields CDR1 MDHEN and CDR2 SYDVKM. Trimming took 3 bases from V and 4 from J; bases not matched to a gene: 4. The CDR3 DNA is TGTGCCAGCAGTTTTCCGGGACAGGGGGCTTACGAGCAGTACTTC. Translated, it gives CASSFPGQGAYEQYF.

The genes are TRBV5-1 and TRBJ2-5; TRBD1 aligns across 8 bases. Germline values: CDR1 SGHRS, CDR2 YFSETQ. J was trimmed by 7 bases and V by 4 bases; bases with no gene match: 6. The CDR3 length is 13 residues. CDR3 amino acids: CASSPQGVMTQYF. Written as DNA, the CDR3 is TGCGCCAGCAGCCCACAGGGGGTGATGACCCAGTACTTC.

The chain has TRBV5-8 and TRBJ2-7; D may be TRBD2 (5 bases). The CDR3 length is 12 residues. CDR1 is SGHTS, CDR2 YDEGEE, per germline. V shed 2 bases and J shed 5 bases, with 8 bases lying between them. DNA of the CDR3: TGTGCCAGCAGCTTATCACTAGACGAGCAGTACTTC. Translating it yields CASSLSLDEQYF.

The chain combines TRBV28 with TRBJ2-5; D uncertain. This CDR3 is 11 amino acids long. V was pared by 10 bases and J by 4 bases, with 10 bases between. In germline, CDR1 is MDHEN, CDR2 SYDVKM. The CDR3 is CATLNSETQYF. The CDR3 DNA follows: TGTGCCACATTGAATTCAGAGACCCAGTACTTC.

This chain joins TRBV6-1 and TRBJ1-4; D may be TRBD1 (5 bases). Germline V gene data show CDR1 as MNHNS and CDR2 as SASEGT. The CDR3 is 15 amino acids. Trimming shortened V by 5 bases and J by 7 bases, and 17 bases separated the two germline ends. Written as DNA, the CDR3 is TGTGCCAGCAGTCACGGGACTTCCACTGGTGAAAAACTGTTTTTT. This sequence encodes CASSHGTSTGEKLFF.

The chain joins TRBV18 to TRBJ1-5; D call uncertain. V lost 3 bases and J 3 bases, leaving 6 bases between the germline ends. Germline values: CDR1 KGHSH, CDR2 LQKENI. CDR3 length: 13 residues. The CDR3 here is CASSPADNQPQHF. CDR3 nucleotides: TGTGCCAGCTCACCTGCGGACAATCAGCCCCAGCATTTT.

The chain carries TRBV15 and TRBJ2-2; TRBD1 matches 9 bases. The germline gives CDR1 LNHNV, CDR2 YYDKDF (reference sequence). V trimming: 0 bases; J trimming: 4 bases; junction bases outside the gene matches: 3. The CDR3 has 16 amino acids. In DNA, the CDR3 is TGTGCCACCAGCAGAGATTTACAGGGGGCCACCGGGGAGCTGTTTTTT. This sequence encodes CATSRDLQGATGELFF.

The V call is TRBV7-8, the J call TRBJ2-1; TRBD1 agrees at 9 bases. Looked up from germline, CDR1 is SGHVS and CDR2 is FQNEAQ. The CDR3 totals 14 residues. J lost 4 bases, V lost 5 bases, and 3 bases had no gene match. The CDR3 DNA follows: TGTGCCAGCAGCGCGGGACAGGGATACAATGAGCAGTTCTTC. This translates into CASSAGQGYNEQFF.

The V and J genes are TRBV7-9 and TRBJ2-3; D might be TRBD1 (6 bases). The CDR3 extends over 14 amino acids. With 3 bases removed from V and 1 base from J, the gap between germline ends came to 8 bases. Germline V lookup: CDR1 SEHNR, CDR2 FQNEAQ (reference sequence). The CDR3 loop reads CASSFRTGTDTQYF. CDR3 bases: TGTGCCAGCAGCTTTAGGACAGGCACAGATACGCAGTATTTT. The full variable domain, its missing parts supplied by reference TRBV7-9 and TRBJ2-3, is DTGVSQNPRHKITKRGQNVTFRCDPISEHNRLYWYRQTLGQGPEFLTYFQNEAQLEKSRLLSDRFSAERPKGSFSTLEIQRTEQGDSAMYLCASSFRTGTDTQYFGPGTRLTVL.

This clone was recorded once. This CDR3 is CAIGLLTHTDTQYF. The CDR3 DNA follows: TGTGCCATAGGTCTATTAACTCACACAGATACGCAGTATTTT. The chain links TRBV7-7 to TRBJ2-3; D not certain. The CDR3 runs 14 residues. The V end was cut by 10 bases, the J end by 2 bases, with 16 bases between. Germline CDR1 reads SSHAT; CDR2 reads FNYEAQ (reference sequence).

This chain connects TRBV5-1 to TRBJ2-7; possible D gene TRBD2, 5 bases. The CDR3 extends over 13 amino acids. Germline CDR1 reads SGHRS; CDR2 reads YFSETQ. Trimming shortened V by 6 bases and J by 4 bases, and 14 bases separated the two germline ends. Here the CDR3 DNA reads TGCGCCAGCAAGTCTAGCCCTTCTTACGAGCAGTACTTC. It codes for CASKSSPSYEQYF.

The chain has TRBV11-2 and TRBJ2-1, with D possibly being TRBD2 (5 bases). The CDR3 extends over 15 amino acids. V was cut by 0 bases and J by 0 bases, with 6 bases left in between. Germline V lookup: CDR1 SGHAT, CDR2 FQNNGV. This CDR3 is CASSLDLASYNEQFF. The CDR3 coding sequence is TGTGCCAGCAGCTTAGATCTAGCCTCCTACAATGAGCAGTTCTTC.

The chain has TRBV10-3 and TRBJ1-1, with D unclear. The V gene's germline CDR1 is ENHRY and CDR2 SYGVKD. There are 11 residues in the CDR3. V lost 6 bases and J 0 bases, leaving 2 bases between the germline ends. The CDR3 here is CAIRMNTEAFF. CDR3 sequence (DNA): TGTGCCATCAGAATGAACACTGAAGCTTTCTTT.